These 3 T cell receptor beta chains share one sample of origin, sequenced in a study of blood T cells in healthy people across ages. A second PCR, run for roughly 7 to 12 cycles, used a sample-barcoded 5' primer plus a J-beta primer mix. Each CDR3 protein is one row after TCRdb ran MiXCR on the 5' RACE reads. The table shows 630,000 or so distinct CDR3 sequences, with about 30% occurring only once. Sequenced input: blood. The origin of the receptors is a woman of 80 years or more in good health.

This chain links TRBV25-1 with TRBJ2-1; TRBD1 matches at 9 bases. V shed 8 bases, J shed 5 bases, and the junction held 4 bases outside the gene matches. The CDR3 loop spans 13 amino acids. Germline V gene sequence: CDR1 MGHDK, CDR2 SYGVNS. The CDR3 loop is CASSGQGHNEQFF. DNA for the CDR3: TGTGCCAGCTCGGGACAGGGCCACAATGAGCAGTTCTTC.

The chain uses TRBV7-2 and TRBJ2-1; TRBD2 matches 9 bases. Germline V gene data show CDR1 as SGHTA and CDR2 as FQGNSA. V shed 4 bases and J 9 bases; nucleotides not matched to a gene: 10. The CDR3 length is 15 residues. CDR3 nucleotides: TGTGCCAGCAGCTCAGTGAGACTAGCGGCAACTGAGCAGTTCTTC. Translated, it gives CASSSVRLAATEQFF.

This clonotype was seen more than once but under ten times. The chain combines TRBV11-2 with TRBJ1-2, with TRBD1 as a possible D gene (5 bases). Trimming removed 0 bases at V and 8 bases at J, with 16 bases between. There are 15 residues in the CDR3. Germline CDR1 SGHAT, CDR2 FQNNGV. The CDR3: CASSLDGGRGTGYTF. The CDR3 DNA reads TGTGCCAGCAGCTTAGATGGGGGACGGGGGACCGGCTACACCTTC.